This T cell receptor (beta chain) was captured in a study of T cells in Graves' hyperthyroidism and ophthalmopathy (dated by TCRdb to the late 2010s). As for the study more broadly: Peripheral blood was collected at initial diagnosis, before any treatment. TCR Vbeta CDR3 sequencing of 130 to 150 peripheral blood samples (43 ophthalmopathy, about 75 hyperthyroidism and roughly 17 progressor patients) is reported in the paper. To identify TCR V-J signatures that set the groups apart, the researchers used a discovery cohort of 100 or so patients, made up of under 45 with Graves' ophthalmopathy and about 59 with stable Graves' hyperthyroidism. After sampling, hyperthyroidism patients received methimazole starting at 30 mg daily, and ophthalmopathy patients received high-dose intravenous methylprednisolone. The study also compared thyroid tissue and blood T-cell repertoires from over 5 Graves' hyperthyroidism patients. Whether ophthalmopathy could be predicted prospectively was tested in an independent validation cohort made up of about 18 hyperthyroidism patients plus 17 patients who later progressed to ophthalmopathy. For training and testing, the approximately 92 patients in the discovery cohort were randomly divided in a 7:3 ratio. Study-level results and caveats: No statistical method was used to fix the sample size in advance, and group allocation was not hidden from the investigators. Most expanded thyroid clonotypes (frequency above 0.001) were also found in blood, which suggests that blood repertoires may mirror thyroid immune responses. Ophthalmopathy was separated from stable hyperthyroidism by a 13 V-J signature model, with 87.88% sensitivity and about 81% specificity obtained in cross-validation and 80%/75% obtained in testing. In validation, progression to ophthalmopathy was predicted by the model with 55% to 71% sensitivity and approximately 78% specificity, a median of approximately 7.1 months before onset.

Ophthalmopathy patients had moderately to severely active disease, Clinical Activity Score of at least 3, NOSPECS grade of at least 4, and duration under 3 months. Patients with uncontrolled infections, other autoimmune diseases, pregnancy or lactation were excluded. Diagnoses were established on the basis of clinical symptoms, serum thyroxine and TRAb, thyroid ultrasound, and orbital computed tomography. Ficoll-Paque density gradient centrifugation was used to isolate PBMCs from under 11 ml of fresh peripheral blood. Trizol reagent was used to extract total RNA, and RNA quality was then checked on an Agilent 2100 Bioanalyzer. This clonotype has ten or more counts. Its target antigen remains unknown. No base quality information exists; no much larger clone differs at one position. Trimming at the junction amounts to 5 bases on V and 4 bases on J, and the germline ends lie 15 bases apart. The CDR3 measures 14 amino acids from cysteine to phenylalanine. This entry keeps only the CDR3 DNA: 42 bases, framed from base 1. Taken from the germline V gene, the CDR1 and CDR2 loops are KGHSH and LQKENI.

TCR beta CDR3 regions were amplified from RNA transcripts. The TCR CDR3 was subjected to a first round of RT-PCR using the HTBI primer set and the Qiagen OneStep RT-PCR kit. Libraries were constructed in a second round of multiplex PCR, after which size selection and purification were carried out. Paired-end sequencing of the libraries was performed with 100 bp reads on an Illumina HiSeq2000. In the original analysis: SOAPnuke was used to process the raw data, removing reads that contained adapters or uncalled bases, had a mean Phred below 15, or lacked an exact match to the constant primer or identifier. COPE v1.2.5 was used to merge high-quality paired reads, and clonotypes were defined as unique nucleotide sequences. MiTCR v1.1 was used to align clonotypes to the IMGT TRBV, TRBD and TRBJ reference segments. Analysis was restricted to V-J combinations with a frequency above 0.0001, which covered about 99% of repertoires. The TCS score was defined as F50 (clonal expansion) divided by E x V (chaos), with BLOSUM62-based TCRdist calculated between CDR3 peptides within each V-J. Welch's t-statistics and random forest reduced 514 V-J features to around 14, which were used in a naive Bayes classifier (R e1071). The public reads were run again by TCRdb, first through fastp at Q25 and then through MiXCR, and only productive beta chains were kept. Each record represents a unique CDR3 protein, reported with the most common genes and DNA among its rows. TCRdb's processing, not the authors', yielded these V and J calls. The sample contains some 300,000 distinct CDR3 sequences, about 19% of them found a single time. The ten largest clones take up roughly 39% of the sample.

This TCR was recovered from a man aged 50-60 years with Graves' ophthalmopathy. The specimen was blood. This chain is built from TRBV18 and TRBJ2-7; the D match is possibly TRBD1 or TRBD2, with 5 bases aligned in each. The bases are TGTGCCAGCTCAGGGACCACCGGACTTTACGAGCAGTACTTC. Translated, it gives CASSGTTGLYEQYF.